The present TCR beta chain was sequenced within a study of shared clonotypes between healthy human individuals. There are 17 residues in the CDR3. V lost 5 bases and J lost 0, with 19 bases in between. CDR1 is MDHEN and CDR2 is SYDVKM in the germline V gene. Method: immunoSEQ multiplex PCR; TCRdb's copy keeps in-frame clones and lacks some. The sample consists of some 1.1 million clones, around 77% of them appearing once. The rearrangement joins TRBV28 to TRBJ1-1; D gene unclear. The material sequenced was memory CD4+ T cells from PBMCs. The sample's subset: CD45RA-negative fraction. This TCR came from a man aged 18 to 30 in good health. Some clones in this sample may be carry-over from other donors' samples. CDR3 coding DNA: TGTGCCAGCAGTCTCACCCGCGGACTGGCCATGAACACTGAAGCTTTCTTT. This codes for CASSLTRGLAMNTEAFF.